These T cell receptor beta chains were read from a single sample in a study of blood T cell repertoires in COVID-19. The method was immunoSEQ multiplex PCR; TCRdb's version includes in-frame clones alone and lacks a portion of them. Of fewer than 180,000 clones detected, over 65% appear once; the ten largest clones hold under 2.5%. The sample comprised peripheral blood. These receptors all come from a man aged 65 to 79 with acute or convalescent COVID-19. Each CDR3 is given with its conserved first and last residue. The order of the fields is J gene, V gene, clone size, D gene, CDR3 DNA, CDR3 protein. A D gene is named only where the DNA matches it firmly. Some rows mark clone size as missing; the rest say once, few, many or name a class of expanded clone.

J: TRBJ2-7
V: TRBV7-3
size: -
D: -
DNA: TGTGCCAGCAGCTTAAACGGAGGGAACTACGAGCAGTACTTC
CDR3: CASSLNGGNYEQYF

J: TRBJ2-3
V: TRBV11-2
size: -
D: TRBD2
DNA: TGTGCCAGCAGCTTAAGGGTTAGGGGACTAGCGGGAGGGTCCGATACGCAGTATTTT
CDR3: CASSLRVRGLAGGSDTQYF

J: TRBJ1-5
V: TRBV28
size: -
D: -
DNA: TGTGCCAGCAGTTCTCTAAGGAGGGGAAGGGATCAGCCCCAGCATTTT
CDR3: CASSSLRRGRDQPQHF

J: TRBJ2-1
V: TRBV9
size: few
D: TRBD2
DNA: TGTGCCAGCAGCGATAGCGGGGATTATTACAATGAGCAGTTCTTC
CDR3: CASSDSGDYYNEQFF

J: TRBJ2-1
V: TRBV9
size: -
D: TRBD2
DNA: TGTGCCAGCAGCAGGACTAGCGGGTACAATGAGCAGTTCTTC
CDR3: CASSRTSGYNEQFF

J: TRBJ2-1
V: TRBV2
size: -
D: -
DNA: TGTGCCAGCAGGATGGTACAGCACAATGAGCAGTTCTTC
CDR3: CASRMVQHNEQFF

J: TRBJ1-2
V: TRBV19
size: -
D: TRBD1
DNA: TGTGCCAGTAGTACCTTCAGGGGGATGGATGGCTACACCTTC
CDR3: CASSTFRGMDGYTF

J: TRBJ2-3
V: TRBV7-9
size: -
D: TRBD2
DNA: TGTGCCAGCAGCTTAGATTCGGGGGGGGACACAGATACGCAGTATTTT
CDR3: CASSLDSGGDTDTQYF

J: TRBJ2-7
V: TRBV6-2/TRBV6-3
size: -
D: -
DNA: TGTGCCAGCAGCCGCGACGGCGGCAACGAGCAGTACTTC
CDR3: CASSRDGGNEQYF

J: TRBJ2-5
V: TRBV10-3
size: -
D: -
DNA: TGTGCCATCAGCCAGCCGGGACGGGGGATGGAGACCCAGTACTTC
CDR3: CAISQPGRGMETQYF

J: TRBJ2-7
V: TRBV11-2
size: -
D: -
DNA: TGTGCCAGCAGCCCCCTGACCGTCTCGGGGGAGCAGTACTTC
CDR3: CASSPLTVSGEQYF

J: TRBJ1-2
V: TRBV29-1
size: -
D: -
DNA: TGCAGCGTTGGGCAGAACTATGGCTACACCTTC
CDR3: CSVGQNYGYTF

J: TRBJ2-5
V: TRBV3-1/TRBV3-2
size: -
D: -
DNA: TGTGCCAGCAGCCAAGCTGGGCGGGGAGGAGAGACCCAGTACTTC
CDR3: CASSQAGRGGETQYF

J: TRBJ2-3
V: TRBV14
size: few
D: -
DNA: TGTGCCTACACCGCCCCAGGACAAATTCTAGATACGCAGTATTTT
CDR3: CAYTAPGQILDTQYF

J: TRBJ2-7
V: TRBV5-1
size: -
D: TRBD1
DNA: TGCGCCAGCAGCATACAGGGGGGAGGCTACGAGCAGTACTTC
CDR3: CASSIQGGGYEQYF

J: TRBJ2-1
V: TRBV29-1
size: -
D: TRBD1
DNA: TGCAGCGTTGAGATTCAGGGGGATGAGCAGTTCTTC
CDR3: CSVEIQGDEQFF

J: TRBJ2-2
V: TRBV2
size: -
D: TRBD1
DNA: TGTGCCAGCAGTGGACAGGGGGCACTGAACACCGGGGAGCTGTTTTTT
CDR3: CASSGQGALNTGELFF

J: TRBJ1-1
V: TRBV19
size: few
D: -
DNA: TGTGCCAGTAGTTATAGGGCACAGGGAACGAACACTGAAGCTTTCTTT
CDR3: CASSYRAQGTNTEAFF

J: TRBJ2-1
V: TRBV6-5
size: few
D: -
DNA: TGTGCCAGCAACCTTCGGCGGAGCTCCTACAATGAGCAGTTCTTC
CDR3: CASNLRRSSYNEQFF

J: TRBJ1-2
V: TRBV28
size: few
D: -
DNA: TGTGCCAGCAGTTGGGGCGGAACTAACTATGGCTACACCTTC
CDR3: CASSWGGTNYGYTF

J: TRBJ1-2
V: TRBV19
size: -
D: TRBD1
DNA: TGTGCCAGTAGTACTCCAGGGGGCTTTGGCTACACCTTC
CDR3: CASSTPGGFGYTF

J: TRBJ1-6
V: TRBV27
size: -
D: -
DNA: TGTGCCAGCAGTTTAGCCAGGGAAAATTCACCCCTCCACTTT
CDR3: CASSLARENSPLHF

J: TRBJ1-6
V: TRBV14
size: -
D: -
DNA: TGTGCCAGCAGCCAAGATTCCAGGCCTCGGTGGCCCCTCCACTTT
CDR3: CASSQDSRPRWPLHF

J: TRBJ2-3
V: TRBV9
size: -
D: TRBD2
DNA: TGTGCCAGCAGCGATCGACTAGCGGGAGTTTCAGATACGCAGTATTTT
CDR3: CASSDRLAGVSDTQYF

J: TRBJ1-1
V: TRBV7-8
size: -
D: TRBD1
DNA: TGTGCCAGCAGCTCGGACAGGGTGACCACTGAAGCTTTCTTT
CDR3: CASSSDRVTTEAFF

J: TRBJ1-1
V: TRBV28
size: -
D: -
DNA: TGTGCCAGCAGTTTATGGCGGGGTGGGGAAGCTTTCTTT
CDR3: CASSLWRGGEAFF

J: TRBJ2-3
V: TRBV2
size: -
D: -
DNA: TGTGCCAGCTCCATGGGGCGAATTAGCACAGATACGCAGTATTTT
CDR3: CASSMGRISTDTQYF

J: TRBJ2-3
V: TRBV11-2
size: -
D: TRBD2
DNA: TGTGCCAGCAGCTCTGGACTAGCGGGGGGGCCCGGGGCAGATACGCAGTATTTT
CDR3: CASSSGLAGGPGADTQYF

J: TRBJ2-2
V: TRBV5-4
size: -
D: -
DNA: TGTGCCAGCATGGCGGCGGAGAACACCGGGGAGCTGTTTTTT
CDR3: CASMAAENTGELFF

J: TRBJ1-5
V: TRBV3-1/TRBV3-2
size: -
D: -
DNA: TGTGCCAGCAGCCTAAGGGGAGGTCAGCCCCAGCATTTT
CDR3: CASSLRGGQPQHF

J: TRBJ1-2
V: TRBV10-3
size: -
D: -
DNA: TGTGCCATCACCCACCAGGGTGATGGCTACACCTTC
CDR3: CAITHQGDGYTF

J: TRBJ2-5
V: TRBV5-1
size: -
D: TRBD2
DNA: TGCGCCAGCAGCTTTGGCCTAGCGGGGGTTGGAGAGACCCAGTACTTC
CDR3: CASSFGLAGVGETQYF

J: TRBJ2-5
V: TRBV25-1
size: -
D: -
DNA: TGTGCCAGCAGTTGGCGCGGGGAGGAGACCCAGTACTTC
CDR3: CASSWRGEETQYF